This T cell receptor beta chain was sequenced in a study of neoadjuvant nivolumab and ipilimumab in lung cancer. The method was immunoSEQ multiplex PCR; TCRdb's version includes in-frame clones alone and lacks a portion of them. The table records approximately 40,000 clones, 89% of them present only once. The CDR3 totals 14 residues. Germline CDR1 SGHTA, CDR2 FQGNSA. V was trimmed by 5 bases and J by 4 bases, leaving 14 bases between them. Regarding the study as a whole: Resected tumors had greater TCR richness and clonality than uninvolved lung.

As for this clone: Its specificity is unknown.

The origin of this receptor is an adult with non-small cell lung cancer. The sequenced sample was peripheral blood, obtained before neoadjuvant nivolumab, alone or with ipilimumab. This rearrangement joins TRBV7-2 to TRBJ2-5; D is possibly TRBD2 (7 bases). This CDR3 reads CASSARGQRETQYF. In DNA, the CDR3 is TGTGCCAGCAGCGCGCGGGGGCAGAGAGAGACCCAGTACTTC.